These T cell receptor beta chains were read from a single sample in a study of T cell responses to AZD1222 COVID-19 vaccine. The protocol was immunoSEQ multiplex PCR, while the TCRdb copy is restricted to in-frame clones and leaves out a portion. Of about 99,000 clones in the sample, around nine tenths were seen once. This material consisted of peripheral blood, taken on day 0 of AZD1222 vaccination. All receptors come from an adult in good health. The CDR3 runs from the conserved cysteine through the conserved F or W. D genes are given only for firm matches. Size values are once, few and many counts, or a class for expanded clones, and some rows have none.

clone_size j_call v_call d_call cdr3_nt cdr3_aa
- TRBJ1-4 TRBV4-3 - TGCGCCAGCAGCCAAGGGCCGAAGGAAAAACTGTTTTTT CASSQGPKEKLFF
once TRBJ2-2 TRBV5-1 - TGCGCCAGCAGCTTAAACAGCCAGAACCCTAAGGGCACCGGGGAGCTGTTTTTT CASSLNSQNPKGTGELFF
few TRBJ1-2 TRBV5-5 TRBD1 TGTGCCAGCAGCGTCGCGGGACAGGCTGAAGATGGCTACACCTTC CASSVAGQAEDGYTF
- TRBJ1-1 TRBV7-6 - TGTGCCAGCAGCCCCTCGGGGGGGAACACTGAAGCTTTCTTT CASSPSGGNTEAFF
few TRBJ1-2 TRBV27 - TGTGCCAGCAGCCCGACGGTGACCTATGGCTACACCTTC CASSPTVTYGYTF
- TRBJ2-5 TRBV27 - TGTGCCAGCAGTTTAGGAACAGATGGGACAAGAGAGACCCAGTACTTC CASSLGTDGTRETQYF
- TRBJ1-2 TRBV5-5 - TGTGCCAGCAGCTTGGGACAGGCCCGCTATGGCTACACCTTC CASSLGQARYGYTF
- TRBJ1-3 TRBV3-1/TRBV3-2 - TGTGCCAGCAGCCAGTCGACTTCTGGAAACACCATATATTTT CASSQSTSGNTIYF
few TRBJ2-1 TRBV7-3 - TGTGCCAGCAGCCAAAGGGCGGGGTCGTACAATGAGCAGTTCTTC CASSQRAGSYNEQFF
few TRBJ2-7 TRBV7-3 - TGTGCCAGCAGCTTGGCAGGGTTAAACGAGCAGTACTTC CASSLAGLNEQYF
- TRBJ2-5 TRBV5-5 - TGTGCCAGCAGCTTTGGGGACACCCATCAAGAGACCCAGTACTTC CASSFGDTHQETQYF
- TRBJ1-4 TRBV5-1 - TGCGCCAGCAGCGCCACAGGGAAGGCTGAAAAACTGTTTTTT CASSATGKAEKLFF
- TRBJ1-5 TRBV19 - TGTGCCAGTTCCAAGGGTGTAGATCAGCCCCAGCATTTT CASSKGVDQPQHF
- TRBJ1-1 TRBV2 - TGTGCCAGCAGTCAGGGATTGAACACTGAAGCTTTCTTT CASSQGLNTEAFF
once TRBJ1-5 TRBV19 TRBD1 TGTGCCAGTACCGGGACAGGGAATCAGCCCCAGCATTTT CASTGTGNQPQHF
- TRBJ2-7 TRBV6-5 - TGTGCCAGCATCCCCGGCGGCTCCTACGAGCAGTACTTC CASIPGGSYEQYF
- TRBJ1-1 TRBV2 TRBD1 TGTGCCAGCAACTTGGACAGGGTGTCTGAAGCTTTCTTT CASNLDRVSEAFF
- TRBJ2-5 TRBV9 TRBD2 TGTGCCAGCAGCGTAGACGGGACTAGCGGGAAGACCCAGTACTTC CASSVDGTSGKTQYF
- TRBJ1-3 TRBV7-3 - TGTGCCAGCAGCCCCGGGACGCCTAGCTCTGGAAACACCATATATTTT CASSPGTPSSGNTIYF
- TRBJ2-2 TRBV15 - TGTGCCACCAGCAGAGTGATCGGGGAGCTGTTTTTT CATSRVIGELFF
- TRBJ2-6 TRBV11-2 - TGTGCCAGCAGCTTGGTATACCGGGACAAAAGCTCTGGGGCCAACGTCCTGACTTTC CASSLVYRDKSSGANVLTF
few TRBJ1-3 TRBV3-1/TRBV3-2 TRBD1 TGTGCCAGCAGCCGGGACAGGGGGCACGGAAACACCATATATTTT CASSRDRGHGNTIYF
once TRBJ1-2 TRBV28 TRBD1 TGTGCCAGCAGTGAGGGACAGGGTTCCTATGGCTACACCTTC CASSEGQGSYGYTF
- TRBJ1-1 TRBV6-5 TRBD1 TGTGCCAGCAGTCAACGACAGGGTACTGAAGCTTTCTTT CASSQRQGTEAFF
- TRBJ1-1 TRBV9 - TGTGCCAGCAGCGTTCGGGACCGGGGGCTGAACACTGAAGCTTTCTTT CASSVRDRGLNTEAFF
- TRBJ1-1 TRBV19 - TGTGCCAGTAGTTACACCAGAGACACTGAAGCTTTCTTT CASSYTRDTEAFF
- TRBJ1-5 TRBV19 - TGTGCCAGTAGTATAGCAGGTATCCGGGCAGGGACTCAGCCCCAGCATTTT CASSIAGIRAGTQPQHF
- TRBJ2-1 TRBV10-3 - TGTGCCATCAGCGGGGCACCGGGCCGAAGCACCGATGAGCAGTTCTTC CAISGAPGRSTDEQFF
- TRBJ2-1 TRBV6-6 TRBD2 TGTGCCAGCAGTCTAATGGGACTAGCGGGGGCCCACAATGAGCAGTTCTTC CASSLMGLAGAHNEQFF
- TRBJ1-3 TRBV10-2 - TGCGCCAGGCAGGGTTCTGGAAACACCATATATTTT CARQGSGNTIYF
- TRBJ2-7 TRBV28 TRBD2 TGTGCCAGCAGCCGACTAGCGGGTAGCTACGAGCAGTACTTC CASSRLAGSYEQYF
- TRBJ2-2 TRBV7-6 TRBD1 TGTGCCAGCAGCCCAACCGGGACAGGGTCTAACTGGGAGCTGTTTTTT CASSPTGTGSNWELFF
few TRBJ2-1 TRBV5-1 - TGCGCCAGCAGCCTTAGCGGAGCTTACAATGAGCAGTTCTTC CASSLSGAYNEQFF
- TRBJ1-2 TRBV2 - TGTGCCAGCAGTCCCAACTATGGCTACACCTTC CASSPNYGYTF
- TRBJ1-5 TRBV28 - TGTGCCAGCAGTTGGACGGTCAATCAGCCCCAGCATTTT CASSWTVNQPQHF
- TRBJ1-1 TRBV30 - TGTGCCTGGAGATGGGCATCGAACACTGAAGCTTTCTTT CAWRWASNTEAFF
- TRBJ2-1 TRBV18 TRBD2 TGTGCCAGCTCACCCGGGACTAGCGGACTCAATGAGCAGTTCTTC CASSPGTSGLNEQFF
- TRBJ1-3 TRBV28 TRBD1 TGTGCCAGCAGCCGGACAGGGAATGGGGACACCATATATTTT CASSRTGNGDTIYF
once TRBJ2-1 TRBV27 - TGTGCCAGCATCGGGAGCAGACCGGGCCATGAGCAGTTCTTC CASIGSRPGHEQFF